The 13 T cell receptor beta chains in this list originate from one sample, sequenced in a study of cytomegalovirus exposure and HLA in healthy donors (dated by TCRdb to the late 2010s). Receptors were amplified or captured by the immunoSEQ multiplex PCR assay. For the multiplex PCR, a mixture combining 60 forward primers for TCR Vbeta segments and 13 reverse primers for TCR Jbeta segments was used. TCRdb re-hosts the immuneACCESS table, in-frame sequences only. Its copies lack some clones; in the studies checked, an unresolved V gene accounts for under half of them, and the cause for the rest is not known. The table for this sample shows approximately 130,000 clones. 2% of the sample lies in the top ten. The specimen sequenced was PBMCs. These receptors were obtained from a woman aged 60-70 years in good health and CMV-seronegative.

The V and J genes are TRBV5-1 and TRBJ2-2; 8 positions agree with TRBD1. J was trimmed by 3 bases and V by 4 bases; bases with no gene match: 8. The germline CDR1 and CDR2 sequences are SGHRS and YFSETQ. This CDR3 has 16 amino acids. The CDR3 region is CASSPRQGSDTGELFF. CDR3 DNA sequence: TGCGCCAGCAGCCCCAGACAGGGGTCGGACACCGGGGAGCTGTTTTTT.

The chain has TRBV2 and TRBJ2-5; 11 nucleotides match TRBD1. The CDR3 contains 15 residues. The germline CDR1 and CDR2 sequences are SNHLY and FYNNEI. The ends lost 6 bases at V and 2 bases at J; junction bases unmatched: 5. CDR3 DNA: TGTGCCAGCAGGGTGGGGACAGGGGGGCAAGAGACCCAGTACTTC. This sequence encodes CASRVGTGGQETQYF.

The chain is built from TRBV10-1 and TRBJ2-3, with 12 bases lining up with TRBD1. Germline CDR1 reads WNHNN; CDR2 reads SYGVQD (reference sequence). The CDR3 extends over 15 amino acids. Trimming removed 6 bases from V and 4 bases from J; junction bases left unmatched: 5. CDR3 sequence (DNA): TGCGCCAGCAGGCCGGGACAGGGGGCATCAGATACGCAGTATTTT. Its protein is CASRPGQGASDTQYF.

The J gene is TRBJ1-1, the V gene TRBV9, with a possible D match to TRBD1 (6 bases). Germline-derived CDR1 and CDR2 are SGDLS and YYNGEE. V gave up 2 bases and J gave up 0 bases, with 14 bases separating them. The CDR3 extends over 16 amino acids. The CDR3 nucleotides are TGTGCCAGCAGCGTTGGGACACCCAGTATGAACACTGAAGCTTTCTTT. Its translation is CASSVGTPSMNTEAFF.

This CDR3 reads CASRPGQENYGYTF. CDR3 bases: TGTGCCAGCAGACCCGGACAGGAAAACTATGGCTACACCTTC. The chain uses TRBV6-5 and TRBJ1-2; 7 bases agree with TRBD1. V lost 6 bases and J lost 2; bases outside the gene matches: 6. Germline V lookup: CDR1 MNHEY, CDR2 SVGAGI. CDR3 length equals 14 residues.

The chain employs TRBV6-1 and TRBJ1-4; the D gene is possibly TRBD1 (5 bases). The CDR3 is 15 residues long. Germline assignment: CDR1 MNHNS and CDR2 SASEGT. V was clipped by 0 bases and J by 8 bases, with 13 bases between them. The CDR3 here is CASSEAGAEWEKLFF. CDR3 DNA: TGTGCCAGCAGTGAAGCTGGGGCAGAGTGGGAAAAACTGTTTTTT.

The genes are TRBV9 and TRBJ2-1; 11 bases map to TRBD2. V shed 4 bases and J 2 bases; nucleotides not matched to a gene: 5. CDR3 length equals 16 residues. Germline V gene lookup returns CDR1 SGDLS and CDR2 YYNGEE. As DNA, the CDR3 is TGTGCCAGCAGCCCCTTAGCGGGAGGGCCCTACAATGAGCAGTTCTTC. Translating it yields CASSPLAGGPYNEQFF.

The chain employs TRBV25-1 and TRBJ2-1, with D possibly matching TRBD1 (6 bases). Trimming took off 8 bases at V and 4 bases at J, with 6 bases between the two ends. Germline CDR1 is MGHDK and CDR2 is SYGVNS. The CDR3 is 11 residues long. CDR3 sequence reads: CASGQYNEQFF. Written as DNA, the CDR3 is TGTGCCAGCGGACAGTACAATGAGCAGTTCTTC.

The chain couples TRBV28 to TRBJ2-7, with a tentative D call TRBD1 (6 bases). The CDR3 loop spans 13 amino acids. V was shortened by 7 bases and J by 1 base, with 11 bases between the two germline ends. Germline loops: CDR1 MDHEN, CDR2 SYDVKM. In nucleotides, the CDR3 is TGTGCCAGCACCCGGGACACTTCCTACGAGCAGTACTTC. Translation gives CASTRDTSYEQYF.

The V and J genes are TRBV6-5 and TRBJ2-1, with TRBD1 matching over 8 bases. The V gene's germline CDR1 is MNHEY and CDR2 SVGAGI. CDR3 length: 16 residues. V lost 2 bases and J lost 6; bases outside the gene matches: 9. The CDR3 DNA sequence: TGTGCCAGCAGTTACAACCGGGACAGGTTGTCCAATGAGCAGTTCTTC. It specifies CASSYNRDRLSNEQFF.

V is TRBV6-1 and J is TRBJ2-1, with 10 positions matching TRBD2. Germline CDR1 MNHNS, CDR2 SASEGT. V lost 0 bases and J lost 5; bases outside the gene matches: 7. The CDR3 is 17 residues long. The CDR3 nucleotides are TGTGCCAGCAGTGAAGCCCTCAGCGGGGGGGTAAACAATGAGCAGTTCTTC. This sequence encodes CASSEALSGGVNNEQFF.

This chain links TRBV7-9 with TRBJ2-2, with 7 bases matching TRBD2. V trimming: 6 bases; J trimming: 0 bases; junction bases outside the gene matches: 1. This CDR3 contains 14 residues. Germline V gene sequence: CDR1 SEHNR, CDR2 FQNEAQ (reference sequence). CDR3 in amino acids: CASSGGANTGELFF. The CDR3 DNA sequence: TGTGCCAGCAGTGGGGGGGCGAACACCGGGGAGCTGTTTTTT.

This chain joins TRBV19 and TRBJ1-2; TRBD1 aligns across 7 bases. The germline V gene encodes CDR1 LNHDA and CDR2 SQIVND (reference sequence). The CDR3 length is 12 residues. The V and J ends lost 6 bases and 3 bases, in that order; junction bases with no gene match: 1. This chain's CDR3 is CASRGTDYGYTF. In DNA form, the CDR3 reads TGTGCCAGTAGAGGGACAGACTATGGCTACACCTTC.